Below, 28 T cell receptor beta chains from the same sample are listed, as sequenced in a study of CD8+ T cells in alopecia areata (dated by TCRdb to 2017 to 2018). The time point label here, explained by the study, means: baseline before oral tofacitinib. Library creation used the immunoSEQ multiplex PCR assay. To provide template for TCR sequencing, every sample had RNA extracted and reverse transcribed into cDNA. This immuneACCESS table, as held by TCRdb, lists in-frame sequences with V and J called but not all clones. Of the missing ones, under half trace to an unresolved V gene in checked studies; the others have no known cause. The sample table holds around 250,000 clones, of which roughly two thirds were seen once. Clones ranked in the top ten supply roughly 1.2% of the sample. The sample in question was CD4+ T cells sorted from blood, obtained at week 0. The receptors shown here come from a human donor with alopecia areata.

This chain links TRBV5-6 with TRBJ1-1, with 8 positions matching TRBD1. The CDR3 length is 16 residues. V shed 4 bases and J 0 bases; nucleotides not matched to a gene: 8. Germline V lookup: CDR1 SGHDT, CDR2 YYEEEE. The CDR3, as DNA: TGTGCCAGCAGCACTGGGGACAGGCTCATGAACACTGAAGCTTTCTTT. This sequence encodes CASSTGDRLMNTEAFF.

This chain joins TRBV7-9 and TRBJ1-2, with D possibly TRBD1 on 5 matching bases. Trimming took 1 base from V and 4 from J, leaving 7 bases between them. This CDR3 region has 13 residues. Looked up from germline, CDR1 is SEHNR and CDR2 is FQNEAQ (reference sequence). CDR3 amino acids: CASSLEQAYGYTF. The CDR3 coding sequence is TGTGCCAGCAGCTTAGAACAGGCCTATGGCTACACCTTC. The full variable domain, rest sourced from reference TRBV7-9 and TRBJ1-2, is DTGVSQNPRHKITKRGQNVTFRCDPISEHNRLYWYRQTLGQGPEFLTYFQNEAQLEKSRLLSDRFSAERPKGSFSTLEIQRTEQGDSAMYLCASSLEQAYGYTFGSGTRLTVV.

This sequence joins TRBV29-1 and TRBJ2-1, with unresolved D. Germline V CDR1 and CDR2: SQVTM, ANQGSEA. Trimming removed 4 bases from V and 0 bases from J, with 10 bases in between. The CDR3 is made up of 14 amino acids. CDR3 coding DNA: TGCAGCGTTGTAGGCCGGAGCTCCTACAATGAGCAGTTCTTC. Protein product: CSVVGRSSYNEQFF.

The V gene is TRBV27, the J gene TRBJ1-6, with D unresolved. The ends were cut back, 5 bases at V and 13 bases at J, with 24 bases in the middle. This CDR3 is built from 16 residues. CDR1 is MNHEY, CDR2 SMNVEV, per germline (reference sequence). The DNA of the CDR3 is TGTGCCAGCAGTGCTACCCCCCCGGGAGGGTCAAGGCCCCTCCACTTT. This encodes CASSATPPGGSRPLHF.

This chain links TRBV2 with TRBJ2-5; 15 nucleotides align to TRBD2. Trimming at V came to 10 bases and at J to 2 bases, leaving 2 bases not matched to a gene. Germline V gene sequence: CDR1 SNHLY, CDR2 FYNNEI. The CDR3 spans 14 residues. This CDR3 reads CATGLAGGQETQYF. Here the CDR3 DNA reads TGTGCCACAGGACTAGCGGGGGGGCAAGAGACCCAGTACTTC.

This sequence joins TRBV10-3 and TRBJ2-1; D possibly corresponds to TRBD1 (6 bases). This CDR3 contains 14 residues. CDR1 ENHRY and CDR2 SYGVKD come from the germline V gene. Trimming shortened V by 4 bases and J by 1 base, and 8 bases separated the two germline ends. In DNA form, the CDR3 reads TGTGCCATCAGTGGGGACATATCCTACAATGAGCAGTTCTTC. Its translation is CAISGDISYNEQFF.

The J gene is TRBJ1-2, the V gene TRBV30; no firm D call. The CDR3 loop spans 14 amino acids. The ends were cut back, 2 bases at V and 4 bases at J, with 14 bases in the middle. CDR1 is GTSNPN, CDR2 SVGIG, per germline (reference sequence). The CDR3 protein is CAWSIGPSGYGYTF. DNA of the CDR3: TGTGCCTGGAGTATCGGGCCCTCCGGCTATGGCTACACCTTC.

This clone was seen only a few times. The chain is built from TRBV29-1 and TRBJ2-5, with 10 nucleotides matching TRBD2. Germline V gives CDR1 SQVTM, CDR2 ANQGSEA. The CDR3 has 14 residues. V shed 3 bases, J shed 6 bases, and the junction held 7 bases outside the gene matches. The CDR3 sequence: CSVERAGGPQTQYF. The CDR3 coding sequence is TGCAGCGTTGAGCGAGCGGGGGGGCCTCAGACCCAGTACTTC.

This clone was seen only once. V usage is TRBV7-9 and J usage is TRBJ2-3; TRBD2 matches 7 bases. The V and J ends lost 5 bases and 1 base, in that order; junction bases with no gene match: 9. Germline V gene lookup returns CDR1 SEHNR and CDR2 FQNEAQ (reference sequence). This CDR3 contains 16 residues. The chain's CDR3 is CASSPVVAGRTDTQYF. CDR3 sequence (DNA): TGTGCCAGCAGCCCCGTGGTAGCGGGCCGCACAGATACGCAGTATTTT.

In DNA, the CDR3 is TGTGCCAGCAGTCCACGACAGGGAGGTTCACCCCTCCACTTT. Its protein is CASSPRQGGSPLHF. V gene TRBV2 combines with J gene TRBJ1-6, with 7 bases identical to TRBD1. V shed 5 bases and J 9 bases; nucleotides not matched to a gene: 7. This CDR3 is 14 amino acids long. Germline V gene data show CDR1 as SNHLY and CDR2 as FYNNEI.

The rearrangement uses TRBV25-1 and TRBJ2-6, with a possible D match to TRBD2 (6 bases). Germline CDR1 and CDR2: MGHDK and SYGVNS. The CDR3 sequence is 18 residues long. Trimming removed 3 bases at V and 0 bases at J, with 15 bases between. For the CDR3, the DNA is TGTGCCAGCAGTGAGGCAGGGAGGAGGTCCTCTGGGGCCAACGTCCTGACTTTC. Translated: CASSEAGRRSSGANVLTF.

This chain uses TRBV2 with TRBJ2-3; the match to TRBD2 covers 7 bases. CDR1 is SNHLY and CDR2 is FYNNEI in the germline V gene. Trimming at V came to 6 bases and at J to 1 base, leaving 4 bases not matched to a gene. The CDR3 is made up of 14 amino acids. The CDR3 is CASSREGGTDTQYF. The CDR3 DNA sequence: TGTGCCAGCAGCAGGGAGGGAGGCACAGATACGCAGTATTTT.

This clone was counted between two and nine times. The rearrangement uses TRBV5-1 and TRBJ2-5; D possibly uses TRBD1 or TRBD2 (6 bases each). Trimming took off 0 bases at V and 1 base at J, with 10 bases between the two ends. The length of the CDR3 is 15 residues. Germline CDR1 reads SGHRS; CDR2 reads YFSETQ. This CDR3 is CASSLVPGAQETQYF. The CDR3 bases are TGCGCCAGCAGCTTGGTCCCGGGGGCCCAAGAGACCCAGTACTTC.

The chain links TRBV2 to TRBJ2-3, with TRBD1 as a possible D gene (5 bases). This CDR3 has 14 residues. The germline gives CDR1 SNHLY, CDR2 FYNNEI. The V end was cut by 5 bases, the J end by 2 bases, with 11 bases between. In nucleotides, the CDR3 is TGTGCCAGCAGTCCGGACACCGACACAGATACGCAGTATTTT. Its protein is CASSPDTDTDTQYF.

V usage is TRBV5-1 and J usage is TRBJ2-5; D is perhaps TRBD1 or TRBD2 (5 bases each). Trimming cost V 6 bases and J 3 bases, with 21 bases left between them. The CDR3 runs to 16 residues. Germline V lookup: CDR1 SGHRS, CDR2 YFSETQ. The CDR3 protein is CASNPDLSGLEETQYF. CDR3 DNA: TGCGCCAGCAACCCTGACCTATCGGGGCTCGAAGAGACCCAGTACTTC.

This clone was counted once. The rearrangement joins TRBV30 to TRBJ1-1, with a weak D call TRBD1 (6 bases). With 1 base removed from V and 4 bases from J, the gap between germline ends came to 16 bases. The CDR3 covers 15 residues. Germline values: CDR1 GTSNPN, CDR2 SVGIG (reference sequence). The CDR3 nucleotides are TGTGCCTGGAGTGGTCAAGGGGGAAAGGGCACTGAAGCTTTCTTT. This codes for CAWSGQGGKGTEAFF.

This sequence joins TRBV9 and TRBJ1-4; no clear D. The CDR3 consists of 15 residues. Trimming removed 2 bases from V and 5 bases from J, with 13 bases in between. Germline V gene data show CDR1 as SGDLS and CDR2 as YYNGEE. The CDR3 protein is CASSVGRQGNEKLFF. The CDR3 nucleotides are TGTGCCAGCAGCGTCGGTCGGCAAGGGAATGAAAAACTGTTTTTT.

This chain connects TRBV30 to TRBJ2-1, with D uncertain. Per germline, CDR1 GTSNPN and CDR2 SVGIG (reference sequence). This CDR3 has 11 amino acids. Trimming took off 0 bases at V and 9 bases at J, with 6 bases between the two ends. CDR3 bases: TGTGCCTGGAGTGTGAATACTGAGCAGTTCTTC. This translates into CAWSVNTEQFF.

The chain uses TRBV9 and TRBJ1-6; D not resolved. The CDR3 runs to 15 residues. Germline CDR1 SGDLS, CDR2 YYNGEE. V was pared by 4 bases and J by 0 bases, with 8 bases between. The CDR3 nucleotides read TGTGCCAGCAGCCCTCAGAGCTCCTATAATTCACCCCTCCACTTT. It is translated as CASSPQSSYNSPLHF.

V is TRBV6-5 and J is TRBJ1-5; no clear D gene. The CDR3 has 15 residues. The V gene lost 4 bases and the J gene lost 6 bases, with 16 bases spanning the gap. Germline V gene sequence: CDR1 MNHEY, CDR2 SVGAGI. Written as DNA, the CDR3 is TGTGCCAGCAGTTCCTCACCTTCAGGTGGTCAGCCCCAGCATTTT. This codes for CASSSSPSGGQPQHF.

This chain uses TRBV19 with TRBJ1-1; unclear D gene. Trimming removed 7 bases from V and 1 base from J, with 13 bases in between. Germline values: CDR1 LNHDA, CDR2 SQIVND (reference sequence). The CDR3 totals 14 residues. In DNA form, the CDR3 reads TGTGCCAGTACGCCCCACAGAGAGAACACTGAAGCTTTCTTT. Amino acid sequence: CASTPHRENTEAFF. Supplemented by reference TRBV19 and TRBJ1-1, the full variable domain reads DGGITQSPKYLFRKEGQNVTLSCEQNLNHDAMYWYRQDPGQGLRLIYYSQIVNDFQKGDIAEGYSVSREKKESFPLTVTSAQKNPTAFYLCASTPHRENTEAFFGQGTRLTVV.

The chain combines TRBV7-2 with TRBJ2-1, with unresolved D. CDR1 SGHTA and CDR2 FQGNSA come from the germline V gene. CDR3 length equals 13 residues. The V and J ends lost 1 base and 4 bases respectively, with 5 bases between them. CDR3 nucleotide sequence: TGTGCCAGCAGCTTAGTGATTTACAATGAGCAGTTCTTC. Encoded protein: CASSLVIYNEQFF.

The chain joins TRBV29-1 to TRBJ2-5; 7 bases line up with TRBD2. Per germline, CDR1 SQVTM and CDR2 ANQGSEA. V was clipped by 1 base and J by 10 bases; unmatched bases: 6. The length of the CDR3 is 12 residues. The CDR3 region is CSVEVPGGVQYF. The CDR3, as DNA: TGCAGCGTTGAAGTCCCTGGGGGGGTCCAGTACTTC.

This clone was seen only once. The chain joins TRBV5-1 to TRBJ2-2; a weak D match, TRBD1 (7 bases). The CDR3 has 15 residues. CDR1 SGHRS and CDR2 YFSETQ come from the germline V gene. V shed 3 bases and J shed 4 bases, with 13 bases lying between them. As DNA, the CDR3 is TGCGCCAGCAGCTCTCGCCAGGGGGGCACCGGGGAGCTGTTTTTT. Amino acid sequence: CASSSRQGGTGELFF.

This clone was seen a handful of times. This chain connects TRBV11-2 to TRBJ2-2; D is undetermined. The CDR3 is 13 residues long. The germline CDR1 and CDR2 sequences are SGHAT and FQNNGV. Trimming removed 6 bases at V and 2 bases at J, with 7 bases between. The CDR3 here is CASSLHNTGELFF. For the CDR3, the DNA is TGTGCCAGCAGTCTACATAACACCGGGGAGCTGTTTTTT.

This clone has a single count. V and J are TRBV30 and TRBJ2-1; 7 bases agree with TRBD2. V trimming: 4 bases; J trimming: 7 bases; junction bases outside the gene matches: 7. The CDR3 totals 13 residues. The germline CDR1 and CDR2 sequences are GTSNPN and SVGIG (reference sequence). CDR3 amino acids: CAWISLGGNEQFF. CDR3 DNA: TGTGCCTGGATCTCCCTGGGAGGGAATGAGCAGTTCTTC.

The genes are TRBV2 and TRBJ2-4; D is perhaps TRBD1 (5 bases). CDR1 is SNHLY and CDR2 is FYNNEI in the germline V gene. This CDR3 has 12 residues. Trimming removed 7 bases from V and 8 bases from J, with 12 bases in between. CDR3 protein: CASTRGRDIQYF. CDR3 DNA: TGTGCCAGCACCCGAGGCAGGGACATTCAGTACTTC.

V gene TRBV7-2 combines with J gene TRBJ2-7, with D perhaps matching TRBD1 or TRBD2 (5 bases each). From germline, CDR1 is SGHTA and CDR2 FQGNSA. This CDR3 has 15 residues. The germline V and J ends were trimmed by 2 bases and 6 bases, with 17 bases remaining between them. The CDR3 coding sequence is TGTGCCAGCAGCTTATCGGGGCCCCTTGAGGGCGAGCAGTACTTC. It codes for CASSLSGPLEGEQYF. Combining the CDR3 with reference TRBV7-2 and TRBJ2-7 gives the whole variable domain GAGVSQSPSNKVTEKGKDVELRCDPISGHTALYWYRQSLGQGLEFLIYFQGNSAPDKSGLPSDRFSAERTGGSVSTLTIQRTQQEDSAVYLCASSLSGPLEGEQYFGPGTRLTVT.